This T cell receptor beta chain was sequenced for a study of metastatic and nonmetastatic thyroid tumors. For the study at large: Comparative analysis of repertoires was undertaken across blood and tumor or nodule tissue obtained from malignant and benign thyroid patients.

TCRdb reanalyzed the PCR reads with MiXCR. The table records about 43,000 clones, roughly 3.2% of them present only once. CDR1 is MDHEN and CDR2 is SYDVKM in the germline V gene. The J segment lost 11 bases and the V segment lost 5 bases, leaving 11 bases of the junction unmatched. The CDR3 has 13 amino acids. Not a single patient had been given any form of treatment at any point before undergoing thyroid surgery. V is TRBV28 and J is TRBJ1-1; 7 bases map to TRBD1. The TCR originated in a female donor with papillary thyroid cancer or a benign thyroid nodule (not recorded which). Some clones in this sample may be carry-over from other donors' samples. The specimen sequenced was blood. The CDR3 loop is CASSRDRVLGAFF. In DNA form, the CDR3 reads TGTGCCAGCAGTCGAGACAGGGTCCTTGGTGCTTTCTTT.